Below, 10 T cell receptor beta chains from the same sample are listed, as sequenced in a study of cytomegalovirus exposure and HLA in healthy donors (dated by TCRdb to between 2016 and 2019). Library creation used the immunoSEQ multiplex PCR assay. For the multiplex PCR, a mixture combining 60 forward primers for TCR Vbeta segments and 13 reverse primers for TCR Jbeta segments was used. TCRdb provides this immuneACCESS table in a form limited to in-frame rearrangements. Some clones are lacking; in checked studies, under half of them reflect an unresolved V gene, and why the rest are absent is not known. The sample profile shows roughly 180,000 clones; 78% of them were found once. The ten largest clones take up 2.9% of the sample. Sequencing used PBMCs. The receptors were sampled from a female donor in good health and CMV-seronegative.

The CDR3 here is CASSTLLAGGTGTDTQYF. As DNA, the CDR3 is TGTGCCAGCAGCACCCTCCTAGCGGGAGGGACGGGCACAGATACGCAGTATTTT. The V call is TRBV27, the J call TRBJ2-3, with 12 bases lining up with TRBD2. Trimming removed 6 bases from V and 1 base from J; junction bases left unmatched: 11. The length of the CDR3 is 18 residues. In germline, CDR1 is MNHEY, CDR2 SMNVEV (reference sequence).

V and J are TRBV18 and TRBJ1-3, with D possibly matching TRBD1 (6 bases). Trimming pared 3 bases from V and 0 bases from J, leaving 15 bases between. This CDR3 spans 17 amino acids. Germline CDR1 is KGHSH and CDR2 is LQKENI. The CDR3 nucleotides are TGTGCCAGCTCACCTTTCGAGGGGGTGAGCTCTGGAAACACCATATATTTT. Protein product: CASSPFEGVSSGNTIYF.

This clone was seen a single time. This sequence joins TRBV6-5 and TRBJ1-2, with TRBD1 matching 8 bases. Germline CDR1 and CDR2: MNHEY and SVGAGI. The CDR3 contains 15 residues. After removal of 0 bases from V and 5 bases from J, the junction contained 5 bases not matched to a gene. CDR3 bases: TGTGCCAGCAGTTACTCCGGACAGGGATGGTATGGCTACACCTTC. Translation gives CASSYSGQGWYGYTF.

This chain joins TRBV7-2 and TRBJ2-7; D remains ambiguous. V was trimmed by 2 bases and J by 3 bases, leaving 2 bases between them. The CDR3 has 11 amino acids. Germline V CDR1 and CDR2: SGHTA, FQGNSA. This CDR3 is CASSLYYEQYF. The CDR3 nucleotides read TGTGCCAGCAGCTTATACTACGAGCAGTACTTC.

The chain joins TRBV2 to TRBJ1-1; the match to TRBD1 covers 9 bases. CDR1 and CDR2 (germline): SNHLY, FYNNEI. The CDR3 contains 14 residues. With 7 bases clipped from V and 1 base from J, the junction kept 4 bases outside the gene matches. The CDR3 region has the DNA TGTGCCAGCAAGGGGGACAGGGAGAACACTGAAGCTTTCTTT. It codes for CASKGDRENTEAFF.

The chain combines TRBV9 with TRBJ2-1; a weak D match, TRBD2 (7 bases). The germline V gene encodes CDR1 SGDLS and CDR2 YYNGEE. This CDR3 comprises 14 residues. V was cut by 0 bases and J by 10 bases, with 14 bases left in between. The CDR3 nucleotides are TGTGCCAGCAGCGTAGAAGTGAGGGGGGGAGAGCAGTTCTTC. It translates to CASSVEVRGGEQFF.

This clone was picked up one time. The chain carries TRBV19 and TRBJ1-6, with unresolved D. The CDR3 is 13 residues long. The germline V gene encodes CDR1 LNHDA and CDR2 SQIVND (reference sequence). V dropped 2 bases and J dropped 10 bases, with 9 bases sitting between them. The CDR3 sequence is CASSILGKSPLHF. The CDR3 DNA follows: TGTGCCAGTAGTATATTGGGCAAATCACCCCTCCACTTT.

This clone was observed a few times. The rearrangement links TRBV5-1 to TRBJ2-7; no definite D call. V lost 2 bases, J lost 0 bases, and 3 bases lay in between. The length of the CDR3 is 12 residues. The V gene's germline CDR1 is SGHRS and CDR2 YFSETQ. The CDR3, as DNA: TGCGCCAGCAGCTTCAGCTCCTACGAGCAGTACTTC. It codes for CASSFSSYEQYF.

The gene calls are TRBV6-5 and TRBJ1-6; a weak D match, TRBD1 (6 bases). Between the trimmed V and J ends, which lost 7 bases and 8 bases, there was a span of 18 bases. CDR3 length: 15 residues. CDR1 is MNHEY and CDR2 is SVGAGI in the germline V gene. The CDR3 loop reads CASNTRGIGHSPLHF. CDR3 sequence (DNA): TGTGCCAGCAACACCAGGGGTATAGGGCATTCACCCCTCCACTTT.

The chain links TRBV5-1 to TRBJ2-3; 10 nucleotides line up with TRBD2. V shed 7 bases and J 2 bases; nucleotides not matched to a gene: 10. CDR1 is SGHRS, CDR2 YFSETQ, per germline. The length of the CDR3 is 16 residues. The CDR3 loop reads CASWSGTSVLTDTQYF. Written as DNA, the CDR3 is TGCGCCAGCTGGTCCGGGACTAGCGTTCTCACAGATACGCAGTATTTT.